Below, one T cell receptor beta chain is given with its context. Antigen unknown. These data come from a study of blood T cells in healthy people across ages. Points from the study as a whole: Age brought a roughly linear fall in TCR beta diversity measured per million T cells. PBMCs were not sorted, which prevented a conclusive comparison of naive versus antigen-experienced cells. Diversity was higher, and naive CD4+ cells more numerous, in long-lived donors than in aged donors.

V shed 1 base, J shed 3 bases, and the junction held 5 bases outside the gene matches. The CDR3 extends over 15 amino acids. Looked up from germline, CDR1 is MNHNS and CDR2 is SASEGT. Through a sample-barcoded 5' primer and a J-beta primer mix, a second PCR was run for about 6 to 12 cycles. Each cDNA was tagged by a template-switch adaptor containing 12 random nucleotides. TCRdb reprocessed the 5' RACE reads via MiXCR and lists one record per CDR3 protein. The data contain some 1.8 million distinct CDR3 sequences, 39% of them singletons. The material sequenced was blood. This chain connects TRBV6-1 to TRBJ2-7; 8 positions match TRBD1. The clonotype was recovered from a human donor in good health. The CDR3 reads CASSEDTGQGYEQYF. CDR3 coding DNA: TGTGCCAGCAGTGAAGATACCGGACAGGGCTACGAGCAGTACTTC.